The clone carrying this TCR beta chain was detected many times. Its antigen is not identified. These data originate in a study of Graves' ophthalmopathy and Graves' hyperthyroidism. Study conclusions and caveats: Classification of ophthalmopathy versus stable hyperthyroidism by a 13-signature model yielded around 90% sensitivity and about 81% specificity. As the model predicted ophthalmopathy progression, it achieved a sensitivity of less than 71% and a specificity of 72.22%.

As the starting material, roughly 9.8 ml of fresh peripheral blood yielded the PBMCs. Trimming at V came to 0 bases and at J to 2 bases, leaving 5 bases not matched to a gene. CDR1 and CDR2 from the germline V gene are MNHEY and SMNVEV (reference sequence). The CDR3 covers 17 residues. Researchers took RNA transcripts and amplified TCR beta CDR3 regions from them. An initial RT-PCR round employing HTBI primers preceded a second-round multiplex PCR. TCRdb redid the calling of the multiplex PCR reads with MiXCR, one entry per CDR3 protein. The data contain 300,000 to 450,000 distinct CDR3 sequences, about 18% of them singletons.

This clonotype was obtained from an adult woman with stable Graves' hyperthyroidism. The sample comprised peripheral blood. This sequence joins TRBV27 and TRBJ2-7; 12 bases line up with TRBD2. Here the CDR3 reads CASSLSRTSGIPYEQYF. The DNA for the CDR3 is TGTGCCAGCAGTTTATCTAGGACTAGCGGGATCCCCTACGAGCAGTACTTC.